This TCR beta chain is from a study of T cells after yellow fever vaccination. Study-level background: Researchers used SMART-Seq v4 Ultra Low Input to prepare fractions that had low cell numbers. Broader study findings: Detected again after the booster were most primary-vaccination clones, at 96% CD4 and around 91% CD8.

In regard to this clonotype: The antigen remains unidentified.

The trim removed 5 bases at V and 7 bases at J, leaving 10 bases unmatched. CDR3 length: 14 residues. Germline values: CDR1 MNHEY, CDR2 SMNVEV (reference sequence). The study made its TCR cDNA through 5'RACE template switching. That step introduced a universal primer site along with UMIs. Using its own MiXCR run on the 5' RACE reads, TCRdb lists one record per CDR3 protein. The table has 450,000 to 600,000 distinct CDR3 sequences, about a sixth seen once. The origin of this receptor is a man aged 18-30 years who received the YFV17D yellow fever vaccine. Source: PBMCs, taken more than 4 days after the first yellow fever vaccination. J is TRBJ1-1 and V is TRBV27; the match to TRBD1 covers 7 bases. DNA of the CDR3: TGTGCCAGCAGTGCCCTATCAGGGGGAGGTGAAGCTTTCTTT. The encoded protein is CASSALSGGGEAFF.